The 31 T cell receptor beta chains below come from one sample, sequenced in a study of identical twins. TCRdb fed the 5' RACE reads into MiXCR, producing one record per CDR3 protein. The sample holds 500,000 to 650,000 distinct CDR3 sequences, approximately 20% seen once. This sample was shared with a second study, whose subject was yellow fever vaccine responses in identical twins.

Sequenced sample: CD4+ T cells sorted from blood. Receptors were obtained from a woman between 18 and 29 years old in good health.

The chain uses TRBV5-8 and TRBJ2-7; D is uncertain. V was clipped by 0 bases and J by 1 base, with 11 bases between them. This CDR3 has 15 residues. CDR1 and CDR2 from the germline V gene are SGHTS and YDEGEE. This chain's CDR3 is CASSLAGYLSYEQYV. The CDR3 DNA is TGTGCCAGCAGCTTGGCTGGGTACCTATCCTACGAGCAGTACGTC.

This clonotype came up a few times. V and J are TRBV10-3 and TRBJ2-1; no definite D call. Germline V gives CDR1 ENHRY, CDR2 SYGVKD. The CDR3 extends over 15 amino acids. Trimming cost V 3 bases and J 4 bases, with 13 bases left between them. CDR3 loop: CAISETVSQYNEQFF. CDR3 in DNA: TGTGCCATCAGTGAAACGGTGAGTCAGTACAATGAGCAGTTCTTC.

This clonotype was detected a few times. At one end the junction does not follow the germline gene, possibly because of a read error. The genes are TRBV3-1 and TRBJ1-2; 8 positions match TRBD1. CDR1 LGHDT and CDR2 YNNKEL come from the germline V gene (reference sequence). This CDR3 contains 12 residues. The CDR3: CASSRASTGVAF. The DNA of the CDR3 is TGTGCCAGCAGCCGAGCCTCGACAGGGGTCGCCTTC.

This clonotype was picked up a small number of times. The chain has TRBV20-1 and TRBJ1-5, with a possible D match to TRBD1 (5 bases). V lost 1 base, J lost 6 bases, and 10 bases lay in between. The CDR3 sequence is 13 residues long. The germline CDR1 and CDR2 sequences are DFQATT and SNEGSKA (reference sequence). DNA for the CDR3: TGCAGTGCTAGAGTGGGGACGTTTCAGCCCCAGCATTTT. It codes for CSARVGTFQPQHF.

The gene calls are TRBV4-1 and TRBJ2-3, with a tentative D call TRBD1 (6 bases). Per germline, CDR1 MGHRA and CDR2 YSYEKL. V lost 0 bases to trimming and J lost 0 bases, with 13 bases between them. CDR3 size: 17 residues. CDR3 nucleotides: TGCGCCAGCAGCCAAGATTCCAACAGGGTGAGCACAGATACGCAGTATTTT. Amino acids: CASSQDSNRVSTDTQYF.

This clonotype was seen only a few times. V usage is TRBV20-1 and J usage is TRBJ2-4; D is tentatively TRBD1 or TRBD2 (7 bases each). Germline V gene data show CDR1 as DFQATT and CDR2 as SNEGSKA (reference sequence). Between the trimmed V and J ends, which lost 3 bases and 3 bases, there was a span of 15 bases. The CDR3 consists of 15 residues. The CDR3 here is CSARPTGRDKNIQYF. As DNA, the CDR3 is TGCAGTGCTAGGCCGACAGGGAGGGACAAAAACATTCAGTACTTC.

This CDR3 is CASSSTLAGGRNNEQFF. The CDR3 DNA reads as TGTGCCAGCAGCTCCACGCTCGCGGGGGGGCGCAACAATGAGCAGTTCTTC. This chain links TRBV7-2 with TRBJ2-1, with TRBD2 matching 9 bases. This CDR3 has 17 amino acids. Germline V CDR1 and CDR2: SGHTA, FQGNSA. The trim removed 4 bases at V and 5 bases at J, leaving 12 bases unmatched. The variable domain in full, completed from reference TRBV7-2 and TRBJ2-1, reads GAGVSQSPSNKVTEKGKDVELRCDPISGHTALYWYRQSLGQGLEFLIYFQGNSAPDKSGLPSDRFSAERTGGSVSTLTIQRTQQEDSAVYLCASSSTLAGGRNNEQFFGPGTRLTVL.

This clonotype was counted a single time. V is TRBV7-6 and J is TRBJ2-3, with D tentatively TRBD1 or TRBD2 (5 bases each). Trimming removed 5 bases at V and 3 bases at J, with 18 bases between. This CDR3 region has 16 residues. From germline, CDR1 is SGHVS and CDR2 FNYEAQ. The CDR3 loop reads CASSLGQLGSTDTQYF. DNA for the CDR3: TGTGCCAGCAGCCTCGGACAACTGGGGAGTACAGATACGCAGTATTTT.

The chain has TRBV5-6 and TRBJ2-5; 8 bases map to TRBD1. From germline, CDR1 is SGHDT and CDR2 YYEEEE. V lost 1 base, J lost 5 bases, and 7 bases stayed unmatched. The CDR3 loop spans 15 amino acids. This CDR3 reads CASSLSDRVAETQYF. Written as DNA, the CDR3 is TGTGCCAGCAGCTTGTCGGACAGGGTGGCCGAGACCCAGTACTTC.

V usage is TRBV7-9 and J usage is TRBJ1-4, with a possible D match to TRBD1 (5 bases). CDR1 and CDR2 from the germline V gene are SEHNR and FQNEAQ (reference sequence). There are 15 residues in the CDR3. V was shortened by 5 bases and J by 3 bases, with 13 bases between the two germline ends. The CDR3 loop is CASSLGRGANEKLFF. CDR3 coding DNA: TGTGCCAGCAGCCTCGGGAGGGGAGCTAATGAAAAACTGTTTTTT.

The CDR3 DNA sequence: TGTGCCAGCAGTTTTCGGCGAGTGGGCTCCTACGAGCAGTACTTC. Translation gives CASSFRRVGSYEQYF. This chain connects TRBV12-3 or TRBV12-4 to TRBJ2-7; D uncertain. Trimming stripped 3 bases from V and 0 bases from J, with 12 bases between. There are 15 residues in the CDR3.

This clonotype appeared a few times. J is TRBJ2-4 and V is TRBV24-1, with 8 positions matching TRBD2. Germline CDR1 is KGHDR and CDR2 is SFDVKD. The CDR3 has 15 amino acids. V shed 7 bases, J shed 4 bases, and the junction held 8 bases outside the gene matches. The CDR3 protein is CATSPSSGGKNIQYF. CDR3 bases: TGTGCCACCAGCCCTTCCTCGGGAGGGAAAAACATTCAGTACTTC.

This clonotype was seen only a few times. This chain links TRBV6-5 with TRBJ2-1; a weak D match, TRBD2 (6 bases). V was pared by 0 bases and J by 9 bases, with 21 bases between. Germline V lookup: CDR1 MNHEY, CDR2 SVGAGI. This CDR3 contains 17 residues. The chain's CDR3 is CASSYSLPAGLGSEQFF. CDR3 in DNA: TGTGCCAGCAGTTACTCCCTCCCCGCAGGGCTCGGGAGTGAGCAGTTCTTC.

At least ten counts were recorded for this clonotype. This chain links TRBV12-3 or TRBV12-4 with TRBJ1-1, with a possible D match to TRBD1 (6 bases). There are 15 residues in the CDR3. Trimming took off 1 base at V and 2 bases at J, with 11 bases between the two ends. The CDR3 reads CASSLGGQLNTEAFF. The CDR3, as DNA: TGTGCCAGCAGTTTAGGGGGGCAGCTCAACACTGAAGCTTTCTTT.

This clonotype was observed many times. This chain joins TRBV12-3 or TRBV12-4 and TRBJ1-2; weak D call: TRBD1 (5 bases). The CDR3 contains 13 residues. V was shortened by 7 bases and J by 6 bases, with 15 bases between the two germline ends. The CDR3 sequence is CASTTWGGNGYTF. In nucleotides, the CDR3 is TGTGCCAGCACCACCTGGGGGGGAAATGGCTACACCTTC.

The rearrangement links TRBV27 to TRBJ2-1; the D gene is possibly TRBD2 (5 bases). Germline values: CDR1 MNHEY, CDR2 SMNVEV (reference sequence). Trimming left V 5 bases short and J 13 bases short, with 24 bases between. The CDR3 covers 15 residues. In DNA form, the CDR3 reads TGTGCCAGCAGTATCCAGACCACTAGGCCCGTGGATCAGTTCTTC. Residues: CASSIQTTRPVDQFF.

The rearrangement links TRBV9 to TRBJ2-1; unclear D gene. The CDR3 runs 16 residues. Germline lookup yields CDR1 SGDLS and CDR2 YYNGEE. Trimming left V 4 bases short and J 4 bases short, with 18 bases between. In DNA form, the CDR3 reads TGTGCCAGCAGCTCCAGACGTGGCGGAACATACAATGAGCAGTTCTTC. Residues: CASSSRRGGTYNEQFF. The full variable domain, completed using reference TRBV9 and TRBJ2-1, is DSGVTQTPKHLITATGQRVTLRCSPRSGDLSVYWYQQSLDQGLQFLIQYYNGEERAKGNILERFSAQQFPDLHSELNLSSLELGDSALYFCASSSRRGGTYNEQFFGPGTRLTVL.

The J gene is TRBJ2-2, the V gene TRBV4-1; D is unclear. The CDR3 extends over 13 amino acids. Trimming shortened V by 3 bases and J by 8 bases, and 10 bases separated the two germline ends. In germline, CDR1 is MGHRA, CDR2 YSYEKL. CDR3 nucleotides: TGCGCCAGCAGCCAGAGCAGAGGAGGGGAGCTGTTTTTT. Residues: CASSQSRGGELFF.

The chain combines TRBV29-1 with TRBJ2-1; 11 bases align to TRBD2. Germline CDR1 is SQVTM and CDR2 is ANQGSEA. The junction had 6 bases not matched to a gene; V was cut back by 5 bases and J by 6 bases. The CDR3 contains 14 residues. CDR3 nucleotide sequence: TGCAGCGTTTTGAGGCTAGCGGGAGGCAATGAGCAGTTCTTC. Encoded protein: CSVLRLAGGNEQFF.

V is TRBV29-1 and J is TRBJ1-5; possibly TRBD1 for D (6 bases). There are 12 residues in the CDR3. Trimming pared 7 bases from V and 8 bases from J, leaving 15 bases between. Per the germline V gene, CDR1 is SQVTM and CDR2 is ANQGSEA. CDR3 DNA: TGCAGCGCCGGAGGGGGTAAGGAGCCCCAGCATTTT. It codes for CSAGGGKEPQHF.

The chain uses TRBV7-2 and TRBJ2-5; the D is unclear. Trimming shortened V by 7 bases and J by 1 base, and 16 bases separated the two germline ends. CDR3 length: 15 residues. CDR1 is SGHTA and CDR2 is FQGNSA in the germline V gene. The CDR3 reads CASTLIGQLQETQYF. The DNA for the CDR3 is TGTGCCAGCACCCTTATCGGGCAGCTCCAAGAGACCCAGTACTTC.

This clonotype was detected only a few times. The rearrangement uses TRBV11-2 and TRBJ2-3, with 11 bases lining up with TRBD2. V shed 1 base, J shed 0 bases, and the junction held 9 bases outside the gene matches. The germline V gene encodes CDR1 SGHAT and CDR2 FQNNGV. The CDR3 consists of 19 residues. CDR3 DNA: TGTGCCAGCAGCTTAGGACTAGCGGGGTTAGTAACTAGCACAGATACGCAGTATTTT. It yields the protein CASSLGLAGLVTSTDTQYF.

This clonotype has a single count. The rearrangement joins TRBV11-2 to TRBJ1-1; D remains ambiguous. CDR3 length: 15 amino acids. Per the germline V gene, CDR1 is SGHAT and CDR2 is FQNNGV. V lost 4 bases and J lost 1, with 13 bases in between. CDR3 sequence (DNA): TGTGCCAGCAGCTCCGATGGAGGGAGGAACACTGAAGCTTTCTTT. Translation gives CASSSDGGRNTEAFF.

The J gene is TRBJ2-2, the V gene TRBV2; no firm D call. The V gene's germline CDR1 is SNHLY and CDR2 FYNNEI. The CDR3 is 15 amino acids. Deletions cut 3 bases from V and 7 bases from J, with 15 bases between. Here the CDR3 DNA reads TGTGCCAGCAGTGAGGTAGTGGTGCGAGGCGGGGAGCTGTTTTTT. It is translated as CASSEVVVRGGELFF. Drawing the rest from reference TRBV2 and TRBJ2-2, the complete variable domain is EPEVTQTPSHQVTQMGQEVILRCVPISNHLYFYWYRQILGQKVEFLVSFYNNEISEKSEIFDDQFSVERPDGSNFTLKIRSTKLEDSAMYFCASSEVVVRGGELFFGEGSRLTVL.

With respect to this clonotype: A junction boundary mismatches the germline segment, possibly from a read error. The chain links TRBV7-2 to TRBJ2-1, with D possibly being TRBD1 (6 bases). The CDR3 has 15 amino acids. CDR1 is SGHTA and CDR2 is FQGNSA in the germline V gene. Written as DNA, the CDR3 is TGTGCCAGCAGCTTAGGGGGGCAGGGGTTGAAGCGTTGTGTCTTC. It encodes CASSLGGQGLKRCVF. The full variable domain, in which reference TRBV7-2 and TRBJ2-1 provide the parts outside the CDR3, is GAGVSQSPSNKVTEKGKDVELRCDPISGHTALYWYRQSLGQGLEFLIYFQGNSAPDKSGLPSDRFSAERTGGSVSTLTIQRTQQEDSAVYLCASSLGGQGLKRCVFGPGTRLTVL.

This clonotype was observed once. The chain is built from TRBV18 and TRBJ1-5, with 8 bases lining up with TRBD1. The length of the CDR3 is 15 residues. CDR1 KGHSH and CDR2 LQKENI come from the germline V gene. Trimming cost V 1 base and J 6 bases; bases outside gene matches: 5. The CDR3: CASSPLKQGGQPQHF. CDR3 DNA sequence: TGTGCCAGCTCACCACTAAAACAGGGGGGTCAGCCCCAGCATTTT.

This clonotype has just a few counts. This sequence joins TRBV4-2 and TRBJ1-4, with 7 bases aligning to TRBD1. Germline trimming cut 0 bases from V and 4 bases from J; bases unmatched to any gene: 2. The CDR3 sequence is 15 residues long. The germline gives CDR1 LGHNA, CDR2 YNFKEQ. DNA of the CDR3: TGTGCCAGCAGCCAAGAGGGACAGAGTAATGAAAAACTGTTTTTT. This encodes CASSQEGQSNEKLFF.

The chain couples TRBV9 to TRBJ2-2; 8 bases are shared with TRBD1. Germline-derived CDR1 and CDR2 are SGDLS and YYNGEE. J lost 3 bases, V lost 0 bases, and 4 bases had no gene match. The CDR3 length is 16 residues. The CDR3 is CASSVDPTGDTGELFF. Written as DNA, the CDR3 is TGTGCCAGCAGCGTAGACCCGACAGGGGACACCGGGGAGCTGTTTTTT.

This clonotype has more than one count but fewer than ten. This sequence joins TRBV7-9 and TRBJ2-1; D possibly uses TRBD1 or TRBD2 (5 bases each). The CDR3 is made up of 14 amino acids. Trimming pared 2 bases from V and 9 bases from J, leaving 14 bases between. Germline values: CDR1 SEHNR, CDR2 FQNEAQ (reference sequence). CDR3 DNA sequence: TGTGCCAGCAGCTTATCCGGGGCCGGAGGTGAGCAGTTCTTC. Amino acids: CASSLSGAGGEQFF.

The gene calls are TRBV5-5 and TRBJ2-5; 10 bases fit TRBD2. Germline trimming cut 1 base from V and 2 bases from J; bases unmatched to any gene: 2. This CDR3 region has 15 residues. Germline lookup yields CDR1 SGHKS and CDR2 YYEKEE (reference sequence). CDR3 sequence: CASSLILAGQETQYF. For the CDR3, the DNA is TGTGCCAGCAGCTTGATACTAGCGGGGCAAGAGACCCAGTACTTC.

The chain links TRBV20-1 to TRBJ1-2; the match to TRBD1 covers 7 bases. Germline assignment: CDR1 DFQATT and CDR2 SNEGSKA (reference sequence). V lost 6 bases and J lost 8; bases outside the gene matches: 6. The CDR3 loop spans 11 amino acids. The CDR3 loop reads CSAAGQTGYTF. Here the CDR3 DNA reads TGCAGTGCCGCGGGACAGACAGGCTACACCTTC.